These 18 T cell receptor beta chains came from one sample sequenced in a study of patients and donors after allogeneic stem cell transplantation. MiXCR, run by TCRdb on the RT-PCR reads, gives a single entry per CDR3 protein. Of about 72,000 distinct CDR3 sequences listed, about a quarter are singletons. What was sequenced was blood, either unsorted or a sorted T cell fraction (not recorded which). The receptors here all came from a human donor who was either an allogeneic HSCT recipient or a stem cell or donor lymphocyte infusion donor (not recorded which). It is not recorded whose cells these are; they may come from a transplant donor.

This rearrangement joins TRBV6-5 to TRBJ1-1; TRBD1 matches at 8 bases. V trimming: 5 bases; J trimming: 0 bases; junction bases outside the gene matches: 2. CDR1 is MNHEY and CDR2 is SVGAGI in the germline V gene. The CDR3 covers 14 residues. The CDR3 bases are TGTGCCAGCAGTAGACAGGGGATGAACACTGAAGCTTTCTTT. Its protein is CASSRQGMNTEAFF.

This clonotype turned up a few times. The chain has TRBV4-1 and TRBJ1-1; TRBD1 matches at 7 bases. Germline V gene lookup returns CDR1 MGHRA and CDR2 YSYEKL. This CDR3 has 15 residues. The V and J ends lost 3 bases and 2 bases, in that order; junction bases with no gene match: 6. This CDR3 reads CASSQSDRVNTEAFF. In nucleotides, the CDR3 is TGCGCCAGCAGCCAGTCAGACAGGGTTAACACTGAAGCTTTCTTT.

The V gene is TRBV19, the J gene TRBJ2-2; D call uncertain. CDR1 and CDR2 (germline): LNHDA, SQIVND (reference sequence). The CDR3 runs 13 residues. The V end lost 5 bases, the J end lost 2 bases, and 6 bases lay between the germline ends. The CDR3 region is CASSFLNTGELFF. CDR3 in DNA: TGTGCCAGTAGTTTCTTAAACACCGGGGAGCTGTTTTTT.

V and J are TRBV6-5 and TRBJ2-5, with D maybe TRBD2 (5 bases). Germline V CDR1 and CDR2: MNHEY, SVGAGI. The germline V and J ends were trimmed by 8 bases and 5 bases, with 9 bases remaining between them. This CDR3 contains 11 residues. In DNA, the CDR3 is TGTGCCAGCGGACTTTGGGAGACCCAGTACTTC. It translates to CASGLWETQYF.

The V gene is TRBV7-9, the J gene TRBJ2-7; 7 bases are shared with TRBD2. Germline lookup yields CDR1 SEHNR and CDR2 FQNEAQ (reference sequence). V was clipped by 4 bases and J by 0 bases; unmatched bases: 6. The CDR3 runs 15 residues. CDR3 loop: CASSSLAEPSYEQYF. The CDR3 nucleotides read TGTGCCAGCAGCTCCCTAGCGGAACCCTCCTACGAGCAGTACTTC.

The table lists this clonotype with a few counts. The J gene is TRBJ1-3, the V gene TRBV30; no firm D call. V dropped 1 base and J dropped 4 bases, with 8 bases sitting between them. The CDR3 spans 13 residues. In germline, CDR1 is GTSNPN, CDR2 SVGIG (reference sequence). Here the CDR3 reads CAWSEEAGNTIYF. CDR3 nucleotide sequence: TGTGCCTGGAGTGAAGAGGCGGGAAACACCATATATTTT.

The sample holds many counts of this clonotype. This sequence joins TRBV29-1 and TRBJ2-1; 14 nucleotides line up with TRBD2. The CDR3 runs 14 residues. V was pared by 6 bases and J by 4 bases, with 2 bases of the junction left unmatched. Germline assignment: CDR1 SQVTM and CDR2 ANQGSEA. In nucleotides, the CDR3 is TGCAGCGTAGGACTAGCGGGAGGATACAATGAGCAGTTCTTC. This translates into CSVGLAGGYNEQFF.

Details on this clonotype: At one end, the junction sequence differs from germline, possibly due to a read error. J is TRBJ1-4 and V is TRBV15; D remains unclear. Germline V lookup: CDR1 LNHNV, CDR2 YYDKDF (reference sequence). The length of the CDR3 is 15 residues. This CDR3 is CATSREMYGQEILFF. CDR3 nucleotides: TGTGCCACCAGCAGAGAGATGTATGGGCAGGAAATACTGTTTTTT.

This clonotype showed up just a few times. This chain uses TRBV20-1 with TRBJ2-3; 12 nucleotides agree with TRBD2. Trimming at V came to 4 bases and at J to 4 bases, leaving 6 bases not matched to a gene. Germline V CDR1 and CDR2: DFQATT, SNEGSKA (reference sequence). This CDR3 is 15 amino acids long. The CDR3 bases are TGCAGTGCTAAGACTAGCGGGAGCTATGCAGATACGCAGTATTTT. Its translation is CSAKTSGSYADTQYF.

This chain links TRBV4-3 with TRBJ2-1; 7 nucleotides agree with TRBD1. The germline gives CDR1 LGHNA, CDR2 YSLEER. This CDR3 is built from 15 residues. J gave up 0 bases and V 3 bases, and 2 bases lay outside the gene matches. In DNA form, the CDR3 reads TGCGCCAGCAGCCATAGGGACAGCTCCTACAATGAGCAGTTCTTC. Translation gives CASSHRDSSYNEQFF.

The sample holds many counts of this clonotype. The J gene is TRBJ1-5, the V gene TRBV12-3 or TRBV12-4, with TRBD1 matching 9 bases. Trimming removed 7 bases from V and 2 bases from J; junction bases left unmatched: 6. The CDR3 length is 15 residues. The CDR3 is CASTSRTGGNQPQHF. CDR3 in DNA: TGTGCCAGCACCTCCCGGACAGGGGGCAATCAGCCCCAGCATTTT.

This clonotype was observed a few times. This sequence joins TRBV5-1 and TRBJ1-2, with D tentatively TRBD1 (5 bases). The V gene lost 3 bases and the J gene lost 4 bases, with 13 bases spanning the gap. Germline V gene sequence: CDR1 SGHRS, CDR2 YFSETQ. This CDR3 comprises 14 residues. The CDR3 region has the DNA TGCGCCAGCAGCTCTTTACCCGGGACCTATGGCTACACCTTC. Protein product: CASSSLPGTYGYTF.

The count of this clonotype is one. This chain joins TRBV12-3 or TRBV12-4 and TRBJ2-3; D is uncertain. The CDR3 runs to 13 residues. V lost 10 bases and J lost 1, with 12 bases in between. The CDR3 reads CATVVQRTDTQYF. CDR3 nucleotide sequence: TGTGCCACCGTCGTCCAGCGCACAGATACGCAGTATTTT.

This clonotype has only a few counts. The chain links TRBV20-1 to TRBJ2-3; TRBD2 matches at 8 bases. The CDR3 spans 15 residues. From germline, CDR1 is DFQATT and CDR2 SNEGSKA (reference sequence). V lost 6 bases and J lost 6; bases outside the gene matches: 14. The CDR3 loop is CSALEGGRPLDTQYF. Written as DNA, the CDR3 is TGCAGTGCCCTAGAGGGCGGGAGGCCTTTGGATACGCAGTATTTT.

The chain has TRBV5-4 and TRBJ2-2; TRBD2 might be the D (6 bases). Trimming shortened V by 4 bases and J by 3 bases, and 19 bases separated the two germline ends. Germline CDR1 is SGHNT and CDR2 is YYREEE (reference sequence). This CDR3 spans 17 amino acids. The DNA of the CDR3 is TGTGCCAGCAGCGATACACAGCGGGCATTCCACACCGGGGAGCTGTTTTTT. Amino acid sequence: CASSDTQRAFHTGELFF.

The chain is built from TRBV4-2 and TRBJ2-7, with TRBD2 matching over 9 bases. The junction had 18 bases not matched to a gene; V was cut back by 4 bases and J by 11 bases. Germline V CDR1 and CDR2: LGHNA, YNFKEQ. The CDR3 is made up of 16 amino acids. CDR3 nucleotides: TGTGCCAGCAGCCCACCGGGACTAGCATCCTACTACGGGGAGTACTTC. This encodes CASSPPGLASYYGEYF.

This clonotype has more than one count but fewer than ten. The V gene is TRBV12-3 or TRBV12-4, the J gene TRBJ1-5; D ambiguous. V lost 3 bases, J lost 6 bases, and 6 bases lay in between. The CDR3 runs 12 residues. In DNA, the CDR3 is TGTGCCAGCAGTTTGACTCCTCAGCCCCAGCATTTT. Residues: CASSLTPQPQHF.

This chain links TRBV4-1 with TRBJ1-5, with 8 bases identical to TRBD1. CDR3 length equals 16 residues. Losses at the gene ends were 0 bases for V and 4 bases for J; bases not matched to a gene: 5. Germline CDR1 and CDR2: MGHRA and YSYEKL. The CDR3 here is CASSQDTTGGNQPQHF. CDR3 nucleotide sequence: TGCGCCAGCAGCCAAGATACAACAGGGGGTAATCAGCCCCAGCATTTT.